The 23 T cell receptor beta chains listed next were all sequenced from one sample in a study of T cell changes during pregnancy in multiple sclerosis (dated by TCRdb to between 2018 and 2021). Library preparation employed the immunoSEQ multiplex PCR assay. TCRdb limited this immuneACCESS table to in-frame rearrangements with V and J called. A share of clones is missing; checked studies link under half to unresolved V genes, and the rest is unexplained. For this sample there are some 40,000 clones; about nine tenths appear just once. The ten largest account for about 4.7% of the sample. The specimen comprised peripheral blood, sampled in the second trimester of pregnancy. The source of these receptors is a female donor in good health, enrolled as a control in a pregnancy study.

The chain is built from TRBV7-2 and TRBJ2-2; 11 bases are shared with TRBD2. CDR1 is SGHTA and CDR2 is FQGNSA in the germline V gene. V lost 1 base to trimming and J lost 6 bases; unmatched junction nucleotides: 13. The CDR3 runs 19 residues. The DNA of the CDR3 is TGTGCCAGCAGCTTAGTGAGTCCTAGCGGGAGGAGTTCGGCCGGGGAGCTGTTTTTT. This gives the protein CASSLVSPSGRSSAGELFF.

V gene TRBV19 combines with J gene TRBJ1-2; maybe TRBD1 (5 bases). Per the germline V gene, CDR1 is LNHDA and CDR2 is SQIVND (reference sequence). CDR3 length: 11 amino acids. Trimming took 8 bases from V and 3 from J, leaving 7 bases between them. The CDR3 is CASRGYYGYTF. DNA for the CDR3: TGTGCCAGTCGGGGGTACTATGGCTACACCTTC.

This chain joins TRBV6-6 and TRBJ2-1; 9 bases fit TRBD1. The CDR3 consists of 13 residues. The junction had 5 bases not matched to a gene; V was cut back by 5 bases and J by 9 bases. In germline, CDR1 is MNHNY, CDR2 SVGAGI (reference sequence). The CDR3 nucleotides read TGTGCCAGCAGTGTACAGGGGGCTGCTGAGCAGTTCTTC. Residues: CASSVQGAAEQFF.

The rearrangement joins TRBV4-3 to TRBJ1-2; 8 bases line up with TRBD1. With 0 bases clipped from V and 3 bases from J, the junction kept 6 bases outside the gene matches. The CDR3 sequence is 16 residues long. Germline-derived CDR1 and CDR2 are LGHNA and YSLEER. The CDR3 reads CASSQEGQGGDYGYTF. The CDR3 DNA follows: TGCGCCAGCAGCCAAGAAGGACAGGGAGGTGACTATGGCTACACCTTC.

The chain joins TRBV21-1 to TRBJ1-1; the table's D call TRBD1 went unverified against the DNA. TRBV21-1 is classified as a pseudogene. The CDR3 extends over 13 amino acids. CDR3 in DNA: TGTGCCAGCAGCACCCAGGGGAACACTGAAGCTTTCTTT. This codes for CASSTQGNTEAFF.

This clone occurred a few times. J is TRBJ2-5 and V is TRBV4-1, with a tentative D call TRBD1 (6 bases). The end of the DNA fits TRBJ2-7 better, so the J call may be wrong. This CDR3 has 15 amino acids. Germline V gene data show CDR1 as MGHRA and CDR2 as YSYEKL. The CDR3 DNA follows: TGCGCCAGCAGCCAAGTGGTCCCAGGGGCCTACGAGCAGTACTTC. Protein product: CASSQVVPGAYEQYF.

This clone was detected once. The chain couples TRBV6-5 to TRBJ2-5, with D unclear. The CDR3 is 12 amino acids. V lost 5 bases to trimming and J lost 0 bases, with 4 bases between them. Germline CDR1 and CDR2: MNHEY and SVGAGI. CDR3 nucleotides: TGTGCCAGCAGTCATTACCAAGAGACCCAGTACTTC. Translating it yields CASSHYQETQYF.

The chain has TRBV7-6 and TRBJ2-1; 10 bases fit TRBD2. This CDR3 contains 16 residues. The V gene's germline CDR1 is SGHVS and CDR2 FNYEAQ. With V trimmed by 7 bases and J by 3 bases, 9 bases remained unmatched. The CDR3 DNA follows: TGTGCCAGCACCCTAGGGGCTAGCGGGGGCTACAATGAGCAGTTCTTC. Translation gives CASTLGASGGYNEQFF.

This chain links TRBV19 with TRBJ2-1, with D perhaps TRBD2 (6 bases). V was shortened by 9 bases and J by 4 bases, with 19 bases between the two germline ends. The CDR3 loop spans 15 amino acids. The germline CDR1 and CDR2 sequences are LNHDA and SQIVND (reference sequence). CDR3 sequence: CASKITGGAYNEQFF. DNA of the CDR3: TGTGCCAGCAAAATTACCGGCGGGGCTTACAATGAGCAGTTCTTC.

The chain is built from TRBV6-5 and TRBJ2-7; tentative D call: TRBD1 (5 bases). Per the germline V gene, CDR1 is MNHEY and CDR2 is SVGAGI. This CDR3 comprises 15 residues. Trimming stripped 2 bases from V and 3 bases from J, with 14 bases between. The CDR3 DNA reads TGTGCCAGCAGTTACCAAGCAGGGTCGGGCTACGAGCAGTACTTC. Translating it yields CASSYQAGSGYEQYF.

The gene calls are TRBV30 and TRBJ1-1, with D possibly matching TRBD1 (6 bases). This CDR3 spans 12 amino acids. Germline V lookup: CDR1 GTSNPN, CDR2 SVGIG (reference sequence). V gave up 3 bases and J gave up 8 bases, with 13 bases separating them. The CDR3 protein is CAWSLRGGEAFF. The CDR3 DNA reads TGTGCCTGGAGCCTAAGGGGGGGAGAAGCTTTCTTT.

The chain employs TRBV2 and TRBJ1-1; D is unclear. V was trimmed by 8 bases and J by 0 bases, leaving 4 bases between them. The CDR3 spans 11 residues. Germline loops: CDR1 SNHLY, CDR2 FYNNEI. CDR3 coding DNA: TGTGCCAGCGACTTGAACACTGAAGCTTTCTTT. Translated: CASDLNTEAFF.

The gene calls are TRBV28 and TRBJ1-1; unclear D gene. The germline gives CDR1 MDHEN, CDR2 SYDVKM. The CDR3 extends over 12 amino acids. The V end lost 8 bases, the J end lost 6 bases, and 13 bases lay between the germline ends. The CDR3 reads CASAQLPAEAFF. Written as DNA, the CDR3 is TGTGCCAGCGCACAGCTCCCAGCTGAAGCTTTCTTT.

V gene TRBV6-6 combines with J gene TRBJ1-3; maybe TRBD1 (5 bases). The CDR3 has 15 amino acids. Trimming took off 6 bases at V and 0 bases at J, with 12 bases between the two ends. Germline V gives CDR1 MNHNY, CDR2 SVGAGI (reference sequence). The CDR3 protein is CASSPDSFSGNTIYF. The CDR3 nucleotides are TGTGCCAGCAGCCCTGACAGTTTCTCTGGAAACACCATATATTTT.

The J gene is TRBJ2-7, the V gene TRBV7-2, with 9 bases aligning to TRBD1. The CDR3 totals 14 residues. Germline V gives CDR1 SGHTA, CDR2 FQGNSA. The V gene end was trimmed by 5 bases and the J gene end by 0 bases; junction bases not matched to a gene: 2. The CDR3 bases are TGTGCCAGCAGCGGGGACAGGGCCTCCTACGAGCAGTACTTC. The encoded protein is CASSGDRASYEQYF.

J is TRBJ2-7 and V is TRBV29-1; possibly TRBD1 for D (5 bases). Per germline, CDR1 SQVTM and CDR2 ANQGSEA. Trimming shortened V by 7 bases and J by 3 bases, and 10 bases separated the two germline ends. CDR3 length: 11 residues. The CDR3 region is CSALDSYEQYF. The CDR3 DNA is TGCAGCGCCCTAGACAGCTACGAGCAGTACTTC.

The rearrangement joins TRBV5-1 to TRBJ2-6, with D possibly matching TRBD1 (5 bases). Per germline, CDR1 SGHRS and CDR2 YFSETQ. The CDR3 has 16 residues. V was pared by 5 bases and J by 0 bases, with 12 bases between. For the CDR3, the DNA is TGCGCCAGCAGAGCAGGGCCTAGCTCTGGGGCCAACGTCCTGACTTTC. Translating gives CASRAGPSSGANVLTF. The full variable domain, rest sourced from reference TRBV5-1 and TRBJ2-6, is KAGVTQTPRYLIKTRGQQVTLSCSPISGHRSVSWYQQTPGQGLQFLFEYFSETQRNKGNFPGRFSGRQFSNSRSEMNVSTLELGDSALYLCASRAGPSSGANVLTFGAGSRLTVL.

The chain couples TRBV30 to TRBJ2-6, with 12 nucleotides matching TRBD2. The ends lost 0 bases at V and 4 bases at J; junction bases unmatched: 10. The CDR3 consists of 19 residues. Germline V gene lookup returns CDR1 GTSNPN and CDR2 SVGIG (reference sequence). The CDR3 DNA is TGTGCCTGGAGTGTACCCCGACTAGCGGGAGAATCCGGGGCCAACGTCCTGACTTTC. Translation: CAWSVPRLAGESGANVLTF. Together with reference TRBV30 and TRBJ2-6, the CDR3 gives the full variable domain: SQTIHQWPATLVQPVGSPLSLECTVEGTSNPNLYWYRQAAGRGLQLLFYSVGIGQISSEVPQNLSASRPQDRQFILSSKKLLLSDSGFYLCAWSVPRLAGESGANVLTFGAGSRLTVL.

The chain recombines TRBV5-1 with TRBJ2-1; D gene unclear. The CDR3 is 15 residues long. The V and J ends lost 5 bases and 0 bases respectively, with 12 bases between them. Germline CDR1 is SGHRS and CDR2 is YFSETQ. CDR3 sequence (DNA): TGCGCCAGCAGACAAGCTAGTGTCTCCTACAATGAGCAGTTCTTC. Its protein is CASRQASVSYNEQFF.

This chain uses TRBV7-8 with TRBJ1-5; D ambiguous. V was shortened by 10 bases and J by 7 bases, with 20 bases between the two germline ends. This CDR3 region has 14 residues. In germline, CDR1 is SGHVS, CDR2 FQNEAQ. Written as DNA, the CDR3 is TGTGCCACCTCCGAGTCGCGGAATGGCCAGCCCCAGCATTTT. This gives the protein CATSESRNGQPQHF.

The chain couples TRBV19 to TRBJ1-2; 9 nucleotides match TRBD1. Germline V gene data show CDR1 as LNHDA and CDR2 as SQIVND (reference sequence). V lost 2 bases to trimming and J lost 4 bases; unmatched junction nucleotides: 5. The CDR3 is made up of 15 amino acids. The CDR3 reads CASSITGGLIYGYTF. In nucleotides, the CDR3 is TGTGCCAGTAGTATAACAGGGGGCTTAATCTATGGCTACACCTTC.

The gene calls are TRBV6-5 and TRBJ1-4, with 7 bases that match TRBD1. Germline V gene data show CDR1 as MNHEY and CDR2 as SVGAGI. The CDR3 loop spans 15 amino acids. The junction had 6 bases not matched to a gene; V was cut back by 5 bases and J by 3 bases. CDR3 residues: CASSRSGTANEKLFF. The CDR3 bases are TGTGCCAGCAGTAGGTCCGGGACAGCTAATGAAAAACTGTTTTTT.

This rearrangement joins TRBV5-4 to TRBJ1-1; the D gene is possibly TRBD1 (6 bases). This CDR3 has 15 residues. The V end was cut by 4 bases, the J end by 1 base, with 14 bases between. The germline gives CDR1 SGHNT, CDR2 YYREEE (reference sequence). As DNA, the CDR3 is TGTGCCAGCAGCCGACCCGGACAGTGGAACACTGAAGCTTTCTTT. It codes for CASSRPGQWNTEAFF.